The clone carrying this T cell receptor beta chain was counted a few times. The data stem from a study of beta chain features in type 1 diabetes. As for the study in general: Similarity in age, gender and cell yields was seen between patients and healthy donors.

Expressed TCRB transcripts were sequenced, since all the RNA that had been isolated was reverse transcribed. Produced via immunoSEQ multiplex PCR; TCRdb's table is partial and in-frame only. This table holds under 150,000 clones, less than 9% found once. Germline V gene lookup returns CDR1 SGHRS and CDR2 YFSETQ. V lost 3 bases and J lost 5; bases outside the gene matches: 9. This CDR3 contains 16 residues. Sample: central memory CD4+ T cells from blood. The receptor comes from a woman younger than 45 in good health. The V call is TRBV5-1, the J call TRBJ2-7; 12 bases agree with TRBD2. This CDR3 reads CASSSQTSGRTDEQYF. CDR3 in DNA: TGCGCCAGCAGCTCCCAAACTAGCGGGAGGACCGACGAGCAGTACTTC.